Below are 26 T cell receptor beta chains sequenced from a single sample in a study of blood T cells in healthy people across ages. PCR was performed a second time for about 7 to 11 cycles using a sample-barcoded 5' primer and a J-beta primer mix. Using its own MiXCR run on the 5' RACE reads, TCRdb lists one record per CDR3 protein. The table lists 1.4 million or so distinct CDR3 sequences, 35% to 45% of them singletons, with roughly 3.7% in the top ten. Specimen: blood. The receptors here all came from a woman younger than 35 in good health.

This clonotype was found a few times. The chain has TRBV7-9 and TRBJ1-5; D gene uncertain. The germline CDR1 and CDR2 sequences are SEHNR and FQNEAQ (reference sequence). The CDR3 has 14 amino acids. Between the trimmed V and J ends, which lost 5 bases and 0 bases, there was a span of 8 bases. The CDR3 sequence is CASSGPHSNQPQHF. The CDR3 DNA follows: TGTGCCAGCAGCGGACCGCATAGCAATCAGCCCCAGCATTTT. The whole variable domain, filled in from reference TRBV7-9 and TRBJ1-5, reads DTGVSQNPRHKITKRGQNVTFRCDPISEHNRLYWYRQTLGQGPEFLTYFQNEAQLEKSRLLSDRFSAERPKGSFSTLEIQRTEQGDSAMYLCASSGPHSNQPQHFGDGTRLSIL.

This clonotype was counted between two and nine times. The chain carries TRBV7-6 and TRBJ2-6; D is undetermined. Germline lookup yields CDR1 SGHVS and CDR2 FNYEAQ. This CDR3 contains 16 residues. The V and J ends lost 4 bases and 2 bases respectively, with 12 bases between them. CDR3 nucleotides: TGTGCCAGCAGCTCAGCCTATTACACTGGGGCCAACGTCCTGACTTTC. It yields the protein CASSSAYYTGANVLTF.

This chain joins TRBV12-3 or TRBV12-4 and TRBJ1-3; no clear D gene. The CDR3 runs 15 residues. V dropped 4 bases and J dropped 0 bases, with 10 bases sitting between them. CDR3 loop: CASSSWFNSGNTIYF. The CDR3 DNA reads TGTGCCAGCAGTTCGTGGTTTAACTCTGGAAACACCATATATTTT.

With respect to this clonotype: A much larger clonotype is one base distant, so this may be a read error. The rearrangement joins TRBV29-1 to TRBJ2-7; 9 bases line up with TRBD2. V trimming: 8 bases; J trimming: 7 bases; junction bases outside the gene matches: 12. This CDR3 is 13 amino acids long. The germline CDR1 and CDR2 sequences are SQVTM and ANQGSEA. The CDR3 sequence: CSSTSGLYNEQYF. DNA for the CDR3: TGCAGCTCGACTAGCGGTCTTTACAATGAGCAGTACTTC.

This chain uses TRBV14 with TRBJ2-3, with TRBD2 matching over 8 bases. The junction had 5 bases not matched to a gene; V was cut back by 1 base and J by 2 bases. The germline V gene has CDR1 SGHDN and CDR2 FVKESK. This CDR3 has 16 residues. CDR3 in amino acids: CASSQAGGSPTDTQYF. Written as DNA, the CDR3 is TGTGCCAGCAGCCAAGCGGGAGGGAGCCCCACAGATACGCAGTATTTT.

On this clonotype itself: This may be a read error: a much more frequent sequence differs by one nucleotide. DNA of the CDR3: TGCAGCGTTGAATGCCCAGGGGTCAATGAGCAGTTCTTC. Amino acid sequence: CSVECPGVNEQFF. This chain uses TRBV29-1 with TRBJ2-1, with D possibly TRBD1 on 6 matching bases. Germline V gene lookup returns CDR1 SQVTM and CDR2 ANQGSEA. The CDR3 extends over 13 amino acids. Trimming left V 2 bases short and J 6 bases short, with 11 bases between.

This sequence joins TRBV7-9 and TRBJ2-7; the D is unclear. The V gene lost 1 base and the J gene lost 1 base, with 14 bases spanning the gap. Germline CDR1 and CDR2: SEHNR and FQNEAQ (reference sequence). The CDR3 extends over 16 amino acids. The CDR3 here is CASSLDVGRWSYEQYF. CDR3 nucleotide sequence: TGTGCCAGCAGCTTAGACGTTGGACGGTGGTCCTACGAGCAGTACTTC.

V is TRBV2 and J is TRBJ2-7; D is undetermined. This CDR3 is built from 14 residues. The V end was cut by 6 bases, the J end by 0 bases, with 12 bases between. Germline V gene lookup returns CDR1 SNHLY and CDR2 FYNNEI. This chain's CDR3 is CASRDQASSYEQYF. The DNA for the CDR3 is TGTGCCAGCAGGGATCAGGCGAGCTCCTACGAGCAGTACTTC.

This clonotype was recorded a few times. Here the CDR3 reads CASSQSRLAGAVDTQYF. The CDR3 DNA is TGCGCCAGCAGCCAATCTAGACTAGCGGGAGCAGTAGATACGCAGTATTTT. The chain joins TRBV4-1 to TRBJ2-3; 12 nucleotides line up with TRBD2. J was trimmed by 5 bases and V by 2 bases; bases with no gene match: 8. Germline CDR1 and CDR2: MGHRA and YSYEKL. This CDR3 spans 17 amino acids.

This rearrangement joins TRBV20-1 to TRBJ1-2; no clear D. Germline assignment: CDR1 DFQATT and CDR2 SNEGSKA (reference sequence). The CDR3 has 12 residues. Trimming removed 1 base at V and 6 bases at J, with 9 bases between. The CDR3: CSARVSGNGYTF. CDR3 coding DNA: TGCAGTGCTAGAGTGTCAGGCAATGGCTACACCTTC.

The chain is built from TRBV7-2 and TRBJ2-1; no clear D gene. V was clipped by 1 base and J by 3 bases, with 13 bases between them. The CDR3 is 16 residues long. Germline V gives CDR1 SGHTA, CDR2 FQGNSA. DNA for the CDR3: TGTGCCAGCAGCTTAGAGGTGGGCAGCTACTACAATGAGCAGTTCTTC. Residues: CASSLEVGSYYNEQFF.

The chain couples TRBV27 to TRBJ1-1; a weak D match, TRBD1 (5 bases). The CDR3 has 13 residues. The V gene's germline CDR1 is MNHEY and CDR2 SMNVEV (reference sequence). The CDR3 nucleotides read TGTGCGGCTGGGCAGGGAATGAACACTGAAGCTTTCTTT. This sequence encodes CAAGQGMNTEAFF.

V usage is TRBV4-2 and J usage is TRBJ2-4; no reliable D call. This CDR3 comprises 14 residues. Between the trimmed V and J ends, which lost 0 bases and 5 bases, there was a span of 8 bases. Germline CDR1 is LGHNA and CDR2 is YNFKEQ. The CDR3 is CASSQERVENIQYF. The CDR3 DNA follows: TGTGCCAGCAGCCAAGAAAGGGTGGAAAACATTCAGTACTTC.

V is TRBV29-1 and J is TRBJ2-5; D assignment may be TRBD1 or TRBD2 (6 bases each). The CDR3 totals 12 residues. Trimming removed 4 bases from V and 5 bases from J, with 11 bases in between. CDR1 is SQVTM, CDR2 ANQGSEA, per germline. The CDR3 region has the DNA TGCAGCGTTGTGGGGGGCCGGGAGACCCAGTACTTC. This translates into CSVVGGRETQYF.

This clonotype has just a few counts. The CDR3 DNA sequence: TGTGCCAGCAGTTTTTGGGGGGCGGAGGGCTACACCTTC. The encoded protein is CASSFWGAEGYTF. J is TRBJ1-2 and V is TRBV12-3 or TRBV12-4; TRBD1 is a possible D gene (6 bases). The V gene lost 3 bases and the J gene lost 8 bases, with 13 bases spanning the gap. This CDR3 spans 13 amino acids.

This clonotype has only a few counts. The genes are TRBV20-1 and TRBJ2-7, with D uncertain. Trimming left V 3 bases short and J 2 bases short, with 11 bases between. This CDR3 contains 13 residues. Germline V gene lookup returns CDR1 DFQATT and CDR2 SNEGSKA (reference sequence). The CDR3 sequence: CSASSTSAYEQYF. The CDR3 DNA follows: TGCAGTGCTAGCTCAACATCAGCCTACGAGCAGTACTTC.

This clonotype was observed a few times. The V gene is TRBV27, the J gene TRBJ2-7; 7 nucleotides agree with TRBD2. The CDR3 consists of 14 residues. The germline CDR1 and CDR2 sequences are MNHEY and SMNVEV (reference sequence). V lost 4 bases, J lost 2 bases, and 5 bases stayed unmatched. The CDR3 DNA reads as TGTGCCAGCAGTTATGGGGCGGGGGCCTACGAGCAGTACTTC. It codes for CASSYGAGAYEQYF.

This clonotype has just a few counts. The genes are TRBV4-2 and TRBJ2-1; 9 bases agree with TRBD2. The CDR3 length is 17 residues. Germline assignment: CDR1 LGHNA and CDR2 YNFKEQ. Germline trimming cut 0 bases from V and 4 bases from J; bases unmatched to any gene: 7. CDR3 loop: CASSQDSGLAPYNEQFF. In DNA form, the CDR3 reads TGTGCCAGCAGCCAAGATTCAGGACTAGCGCCATACAATGAGCAGTTCTTC.

CDR3 residues: CASSEGPGQETQYF. The CDR3 nucleotides are TGCGCCAGCAGTGAAGGGCCAGGCCAAGAGACCCAGTACTTC. The chain combines TRBV10-1 with TRBJ2-5, with D unclear. The CDR3 loop spans 14 amino acids. The germline V and J ends were trimmed by 3 bases and 1 base, with 9 bases remaining between them. The germline gives CDR1 WNHNN, CDR2 SYGVQD (reference sequence).

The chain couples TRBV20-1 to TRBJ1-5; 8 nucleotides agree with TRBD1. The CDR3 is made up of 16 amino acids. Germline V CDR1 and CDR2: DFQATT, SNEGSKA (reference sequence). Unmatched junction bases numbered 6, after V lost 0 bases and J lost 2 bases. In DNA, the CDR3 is TGCAGTGCTAGAGACCCAGGGGGCAGGCGCAATCAGCCCCAGCATTTT. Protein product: CSARDPGGRRNQPQHF.

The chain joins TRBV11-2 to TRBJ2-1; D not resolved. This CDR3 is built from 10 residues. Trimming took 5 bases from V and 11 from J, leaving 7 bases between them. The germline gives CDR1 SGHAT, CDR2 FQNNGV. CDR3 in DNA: TGTGCCAGCAGCCATAGTCAGCAGTTCTTC. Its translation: CASSHSQQFF.

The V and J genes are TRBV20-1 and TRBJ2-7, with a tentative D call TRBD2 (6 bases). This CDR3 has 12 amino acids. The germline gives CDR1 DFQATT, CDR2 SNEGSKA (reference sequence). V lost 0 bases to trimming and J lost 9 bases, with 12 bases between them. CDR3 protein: CSARDGRERQYF. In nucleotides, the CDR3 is TGCAGTGCTAGAGATGGTCGGGAGAGGCAGTACTTC.

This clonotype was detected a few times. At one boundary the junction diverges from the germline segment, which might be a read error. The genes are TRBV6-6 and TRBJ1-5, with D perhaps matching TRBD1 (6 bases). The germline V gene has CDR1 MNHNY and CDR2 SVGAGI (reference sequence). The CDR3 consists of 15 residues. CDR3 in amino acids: CASRPYSSGVQPQHF. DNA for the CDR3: TGTGCCAGCAGGCCTTACTCCTCAGGGGTTCAGCCTCAGCATTTT.

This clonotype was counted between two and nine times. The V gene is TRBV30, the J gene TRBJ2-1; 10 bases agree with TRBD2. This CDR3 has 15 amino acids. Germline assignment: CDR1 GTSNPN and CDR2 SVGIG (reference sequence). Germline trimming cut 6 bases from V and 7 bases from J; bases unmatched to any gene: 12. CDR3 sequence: CACLLSGRTGNEQFF. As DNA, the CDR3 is TGTGCCTGTTTACTTAGCGGGAGGACAGGGAATGAGCAGTTCTTC.

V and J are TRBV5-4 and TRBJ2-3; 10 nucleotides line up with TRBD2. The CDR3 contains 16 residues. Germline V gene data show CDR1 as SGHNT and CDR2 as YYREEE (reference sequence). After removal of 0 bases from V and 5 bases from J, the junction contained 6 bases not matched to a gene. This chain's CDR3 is CASSLASGGAIDTQYF. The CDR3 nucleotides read TGTGCCAGCAGCTTGGCCAGCGGGGGGGCTATAGATACGCAGTATTTT. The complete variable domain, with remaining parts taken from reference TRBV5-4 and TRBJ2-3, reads ETGVTQSPTHLIKTRGQQVTLRCSSQSGHNTVSWYQQALGQGPQFIFQYYREEENGRGNFPPRFSGLQFPNYSSELNVNALELDDSALYLCASSLASGGAIDTQYFGPGTRLTVL.

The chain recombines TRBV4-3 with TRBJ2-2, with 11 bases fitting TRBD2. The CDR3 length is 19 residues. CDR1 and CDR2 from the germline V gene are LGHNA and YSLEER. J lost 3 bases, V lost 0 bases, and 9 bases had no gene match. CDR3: CASSQEYLAGGADTGELFF. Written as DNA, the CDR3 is TGCGCCAGCAGCCAAGAGTACCTAGCGGGAGGCGCGGACACCGGGGAGCTGTTTTTT.